These 22 T cell receptor beta chains were all obtained from the same sample, sequenced in a study of identical twins. TCRdb re-called the 5' RACE reads with MiXCR, one entry per CDR3 protein. The data show around 570,000 distinct CDR3 sequences, more than 9% seen once. The sample was also linked to a second study, of yellow fever vaccine responses in identical twins.

Sequencing was performed on PBMCs. These TCRs come from a woman aged 18-29 years in good health.

This clonotype was counted a few times. This chain connects TRBV4-2 to TRBJ2-3; maybe TRBD2 (5 bases). The ends were cut back, 0 bases at V and 8 bases at J, with 9 bases in the middle. This CDR3 comprises 13 residues. Germline CDR1 is LGHNA and CDR2 is YNFKEQ. The chain's CDR3 is CASSQDGDSTQYF. The CDR3 bases are TGTGCCAGCAGCCAAGACGGGGATAGTACGCAGTATTTT.

The chain uses TRBV18 and TRBJ1-6, with no clear D. CDR1 is KGHSH and CDR2 is LQKENI in the germline V gene. CDR3 length: 12 residues. With 8 bases removed from V and 11 bases from J, the gap between germline ends came to 13 bases. In DNA form, the CDR3 reads TGTGCCAGCGACGCGGGGAAGGCACCCCTCCACTTT. It yields the protein CASDAGKAPLHF. The full variable domain, rest sourced from reference TRBV18 and TRBJ1-6, is NAGVMQNPRHLVRRRGQEARLRCSPMKGHSHVYWYRQLPEEGLKFMVYLQKENIIDESGMPKERFSAEFPKEGPSILRIQQVVRGDSAAYFCASDAGKAPLHFGNGTRLTVT.

The chain joins TRBV6-2 or TRBV6-3 to TRBJ2-7; D tentatively reads TRBD1 or TRBD2 (5 bases each). Germline loops: CDR1 MNHEY, CDR2 SVGEGT. V lost 6 bases and J lost 6, with 24 bases in between. This CDR3 has 16 residues. CDR3 in amino acids: CASSFPAGALSSEQYF. The CDR3 DNA reads as TGTGCCAGCAGCTTCCCCGCCGGGGCCCTCTCCAGCGAGCAGTACTTC.

In its sample, this clonotype was seen a few times. The chain is built from TRBV7-9 and TRBJ1-2, with 9 bases matching TRBD1. The ends lost 3 bases at V and 4 bases at J; junction bases unmatched: 6. This CDR3 is 15 amino acids long. CDR1 is SEHNR and CDR2 is FQNEAQ in the germline V gene (reference sequence). The CDR3 region has the DNA TGTGCCAGCAGCTTCGGACAGGGGAGTGCCTATGGCTACACCTTC. The encoded protein is CASSFGQGSAYGYTF.

The chain combines TRBV15 with TRBJ2-7; a weak D match, TRBD1 (5 bases). Germline V CDR1 and CDR2: LNHNV, YYDKDF (reference sequence). The CDR3 extends over 13 amino acids. V gave up 4 bases and J gave up 3 bases, with 10 bases separating them. CDR3 DNA sequence: TGTGCCACCAGCAACGATGACAGCTACGAGCAGTACTTC. It translates to CATSNDDSYEQYF.

The CDR3 nucleotides are TGTGCCAGCAGCCAAGATTATAGGACAGGGGTCGATGAGCAGTTCTTC. Amino acid sequence: CASSQDYRTGVDEQFF. The genes are TRBV3-1 and TRBJ2-1; 9 bases are a match to TRBD1. The CDR3 is 16 amino acids. Germline V CDR1 and CDR2: LGHDT, YNNKEL (reference sequence). The trim removed 0 bases at V and 8 bases at J, leaving 8 bases unmatched.

This clonotype was counted a few times. The rearrangement joins TRBV9 to TRBJ2-1, with D tentatively TRBD2 (5 bases). Germline CDR1 reads SGDLS; CDR2 reads YYNGEE. This CDR3 comprises 13 residues. Trimming shortened V by 7 bases and J by 10 bases, and 18 bases separated the two germline ends. DNA for the CDR3: TGTGCCAGCTCACCCAATAGCGCCCGGGAGCAGTTCTTC. Translating gives CASSPNSAREQFF. The full variable domain, completed using reference TRBV9 and TRBJ2-1, is DSGVTQTPKHLITATGQRVTLRCSPRSGDLSVYWYQQSLDQGLQFLIQYYNGEERAKGNILERFSAQQFPDLHSELNLSSLELGDSALYFCASSPNSAREQFFGPGTRLTVL.

This chain uses TRBV12-3 or TRBV12-4 with TRBJ2-3; 13 bases are shared with TRBD2. V dropped 6 bases and J dropped 2; count of bases not matched to a gene: 5. CDR3 length equals 16 residues. The CDR3 DNA reads TGTGCCAGCAGCGTCACTAGCGGGGGGGACACAGATACGCAGTATTTT. Its protein is CASSVTSGGDTDTQYF.

Many counts were recorded for this clonotype. The CDR3 sequence is CASSFRGLQETQYF. CDR3 DNA sequence: TGTGCCAGCAGCTTCCGGGGTCTACAAGAGACCCAGTACTTC. This chain uses TRBV5-5 with TRBJ2-5, with a possible D match to TRBD2 (5 bases). From germline, CDR1 is SGHKS and CDR2 YYEKEE (reference sequence). Trimming shortened V by 2 bases and J by 2 bases, and 10 bases separated the two germline ends. The CDR3 covers 14 residues.

The genes are TRBV5-1 and TRBJ2-7; 10 bases map to TRBD1. After removal of 4 bases from V and 7 bases from J, the junction contained 5 bases not matched to a gene. CDR3 size: 13 residues. Germline CDR1 and CDR2: SGHRS and YFSETQ. CDR3 nucleotide sequence: TGCGCCAGCAGCCGACAGGGGGCGGTTGAGCAGTACTTC. As protein: CASSRQGAVEQYF. The full variable domain, rest sourced from reference TRBV5-1 and TRBJ2-7, is KAGVTQTPRYLIKTRGQQVTLSCSPISGHRSVSWYQQTPGQGLQFLFEYFSETQRNKGNFPGRFSGRQFSNSRSEMNVSTLELGDSALYLCASSRQGAVEQYFGPGTRLTVT.

This clonotype was recorded many times. J is TRBJ1-4 and V is TRBV3-1, with 7 bases that match TRBD1. CDR1 LGHDT and CDR2 YNNKEL come from the germline V gene (reference sequence). This CDR3 is built from 14 residues. V lost 7 bases to trimming and J lost 4 bases; unmatched junction nucleotides: 6. Here the CDR3 reads CASIRQGLNEKLFF. The CDR3 DNA reads TGTGCCAGCATCCGACAGGGCCTTAATGAAAAACTGTTTTTT.

This clonotype was seen a few times. The chain couples TRBV24-1 to TRBJ2-2; no clear D. Per germline, CDR1 KGHDR and CDR2 SFDVKD. The germline V and J ends were trimmed by 0 bases and 4 bases, with 14 bases remaining between them. The CDR3 totals 17 residues. In nucleotides, the CDR3 is TGTGCCACCAGTGATTTGAAAACTATTTCCCTCACCGGGGAGCTGTTTTTT. As protein: CATSDLKTISLTGELFF.

For this clonotype: Germline and junction disagree at one end, which may indicate a read error. This chain links TRBV5-1 with TRBJ2-7, with D perhaps matching TRBD2 (6 bases). From germline, CDR1 is SGHRS and CDR2 YFSETQ. CDR3 length: 13 residues. This CDR3 reads CASSSRTNYKQYF. The CDR3 bases are TGCGCCAGCAGCTCGAGGACTAACTACAAGCAGTACTTC.

This clonotype was detected only a few times. The genes are TRBV9 and TRBJ2-6; no definite D call. This CDR3 region has 16 residues. Trimming pared 0 bases from V and 0 bases from J, leaving 7 bases between. The germline CDR1 and CDR2 sequences are SGDLS and YYNGEE. In DNA, the CDR3 is TGTGCCAGCAGCGTAGAACTAAGCTCTGGGGCCAACGTCCTGACTTTC. Translating gives CASSVELSSGANVLTF.

This rearrangement joins TRBV7-9 to TRBJ2-1; 14 bases are shared with TRBD2. V lost 5 bases to trimming and J lost 8 bases; unmatched junction nucleotides: 8. The CDR3 covers 16 residues. CDR1 and CDR2 (germline): SEHNR, FQNEAQ (reference sequence). The CDR3, as DNA: TGTGCCAGCAGCCTCCGACTAGCGGGAGGGCAGGATGAGCAGTTCTTC. The encoded protein is CASSLRLAGGQDEQFF.

This clonotype has ten or more counts. V and J are TRBV29-1 and TRBJ2-3; D is uncertain. The CDR3 contains 15 residues. Germline V gene lookup returns CDR1 SQVTM and CDR2 ANQGSEA. Between the trimmed V and J ends, which lost 0 bases and 2 bases, there was a span of 12 bases. The CDR3 here is CSVEDHGQNTDTQYF. Written as DNA, the CDR3 is TGCAGCGTTGAAGATCACGGGCAGAACACAGATACGCAGTATTTT.

The V call is TRBV5-1, the J call TRBJ1-3, with a tentative D call TRBD1 (5 bases). CDR3 length: 15 residues. CDR1 SGHRS and CDR2 YFSETQ come from the germline V gene. The germline V and J ends were trimmed by 0 bases and 3 bases, with 10 bases remaining between them. The CDR3 loop is CASSLATGGGNTIYF. CDR3 nucleotides: TGCGCCAGCAGCTTGGCCACAGGCGGTGGAAACACCATATATTTT.

This chain links TRBV6-2 or TRBV6-3 with TRBJ2-3, with D possibly TRBD2 on 5 matching bases. The V gene's germline CDR1 is MNHEY and CDR2 SVGEGT. Trimming cost V 6 bases and J 8 bases, with 15 bases left between them. The CDR3 runs to 13 residues. The CDR3 protein is CASSLGVEGTQYF. The CDR3 DNA reads as TGTGCCAGCAGCCTCGGTGTTGAGGGTACGCAGTATTTT.

Details on this clonotype: A junction boundary mismatches the germline segment, possibly from a read error. The chain uses TRBV19 and TRBJ2-7; 7 positions match TRBD1. Germline CDR1 reads LNHDA; CDR2 reads SQIVND (reference sequence). The CDR3 covers 11 residues. CDR3 nucleotide sequence: TGTGCCAGTAGTAACCCGGGACAGCCTATTTTC. Protein sequence: CASSNPGQPIF.

This clonotype was picked up many times. A junction boundary mismatches the germline segment, possibly from a read error. This chain links TRBV4-3 with TRBJ1-6; no clear D. This CDR3 has 15 residues. CDR1 LGHNA and CDR2 YSLEER come from the germline V gene. The CDR3 spells CASSQGRQYNSPLHF. CDR3 coding DNA: TGCGCCAGCAGTCAAGGTCGGCAGTATAATTCACCCCTCCACTTT.

V and J are TRBV20-1 and TRBJ2-7, with TRBD1 matching over 8 bases. The CDR3 loop spans 15 amino acids. CDR1 and CDR2 (germline): DFQATT, SNEGSKA (reference sequence). After removal of 6 bases from V and 5 bases from J, the junction contained 15 bases not matched to a gene. The CDR3 sequence is CSAFPRGQGAHEQYF. In nucleotides, the CDR3 is TGCAGTGCCTTCCCGAGGGGGCAGGGGGCCCACGAGCAGTACTTC.

The genes are TRBV20-1 and TRBJ1-5; possible D gene TRBD1, 6 bases. This CDR3 region has 14 residues. Germline CDR1 and CDR2: DFQATT and SNEGSKA (reference sequence). V lost 7 bases and J 9 bases, leaving 22 bases between the germline ends. The CDR3 coding sequence is TGCAGTGTCGGGACCGTACTTCAACAGGGGCCCCAGCATTTT. Encoded protein: CSVGTVLQQGPQHF.